The 14 T cell receptor beta chains below were found in one sample sequenced in a study of CD8 T cells in ankylosing spondylitis. MiXCR was run by TCRdb on the 5' RACE reads, yielding one entry per CDR3 protein. The sample yields 200,000 to 250,000 distinct CDR3 sequences, approximately 10% seen once. The sample taken for sequencing was blood, either unsorted or a sorted T cell fraction (not recorded which). Receptors originate from a male donor with ankylosing spondylitis or in good health (not recorded which).

This clonotype was seen repeatedly, ten times or more. V usage is TRBV5-1 and J usage is TRBJ1-6; D is unresolved. Germline V gene lookup returns CDR1 SGHRS and CDR2 YFSETQ. Deletions cut 0 bases from V and 7 bases from J, with 11 bases between. This CDR3 comprises 15 residues. The CDR3 coding sequence is TGCGCCAGCAGCTTGGATCAGTTATACAATTCACCCCTCCACTTT. It yields the protein CASSLDQLYNSPLHF.

This clonotype showed up many times. This chain connects TRBV20-1 to TRBJ1-6; 7 bases are a match to TRBD1. This CDR3 is 16 amino acids long. Trimming removed 4 bases from V and 2 bases from J; junction bases left unmatched: 8. Germline CDR1 is DFQATT and CDR2 is SNEGSKA (reference sequence). DNA of the CDR3: TGCAGTGCTAACCCTGGAGGGGGCGCCTATAATTCACCCCTCCACTTT. Protein: CSANPGGGAYNSPLHF.

Concerning this clonotype itself: This could be a read error, since a much larger clone is one nucleotide away. The chain uses TRBV5-1 and TRBJ1-2, with TRBD1 identical over 7 bases. Germline-derived CDR1 and CDR2 are SGHRS and YFSETQ. V trimming: 0 bases; J trimming: 4 bases; junction bases outside the gene matches: 3. There are 14 residues in the CDR3. Here the CDR3 DNA reads TGCGCCAGCAGCTTGGAGGGGGCCTCCTATGGCTACACCTTC. Protein: CASSLEGASYGYTF.

This rearrangement joins TRBV5-1 to TRBJ2-7; D is perhaps TRBD1 or TRBD2 (6 bases each). From germline, CDR1 is SGHRS and CDR2 YFSETQ. The CDR3 contains 14 residues. Trimming shortened V by 4 bases and J by 5 bases, and 16 bases separated the two germline ends. CDR3 region: CASSGERGDHEQYF. CDR3 nucleotides: TGCGCCAGCAGCGGTGAAAGGGGGGACCACGAGCAGTACTTC.

This clonotype was observed many times. This rearrangement joins TRBV12-3 or TRBV12-4 to TRBJ2-1; 12 bases map to TRBD2. V dropped 7 bases and J dropped 7; count of bases not matched to a gene: 8. This CDR3 comprises 15 residues. The CDR3 nucleotides read TGTGCCAGCACCCAAATTGGACTAGCGGGGAATGAGCAGTTCTTC. This encodes CASTQIGLAGNEQFF.

This clonotype came up many times. V usage is TRBV20-1 and J usage is TRBJ1-5; 7 nucleotides match TRBD1. Germline V lookup: CDR1 DFQATT, CDR2 SNEGSKA (reference sequence). This CDR3 contains 15 residues. Trimming at V came to 2 bases and at J to 0 bases, leaving 4 bases not matched to a gene. This CDR3 is CSARRQGNSNQPQHF. CDR3 in DNA: TGCAGTGCTAGAAGACAGGGAAATAGCAATCAGCCCCAGCATTTT.

This clonotype showed up many times. The chain combines TRBV27 with TRBJ1-4; D is unresolved. CDR3 size: 16 residues. CDR1 MNHEY and CDR2 SMNVEV come from the germline V gene (reference sequence). The V gene lost 5 bases and the J gene lost 0 bases, with 13 bases spanning the gap. The CDR3 DNA follows: TGTGCCAGCAGTCGACTCACAGTTGCAACTAATGAAAAACTGTTTTTT. This codes for CASSRLTVATNEKLFF.

This clonotype was observed at least ten times. This rearrangement joins TRBV7-6 to TRBJ2-1; D gene unclear. CDR3 length equals 14 residues. V was pared by 5 bases and J by 0 bases, with 8 bases between. Germline loops: CDR1 SGHVS, CDR2 FNYEAQ. The CDR3 here is CASSGRSSYNEQFF. The CDR3 DNA reads TGTGCCAGCAGCGGACGGAGCTCCTACAATGAGCAGTTCTTC.

For this clonotype: Since a much larger clone is just one base distant, this may be a read error. V gene TRBV5-1 combines with J gene TRBJ2-4; unclear D gene. The CDR3 extends over 15 amino acids. The V end was cut by 1 base, the J end by 8 bases, with 16 bases between. Germline CDR1 and CDR2: SGHRS and YFSETQ. The CDR3 loop reads CASSLLNGREHIQYF. The DNA of the CDR3 is TGCGCCAGCAGCTTGCTGAATGGACGAGAGCACATTCAGTACTTC.

Many counts were recorded for this clonotype. The chain joins TRBV29-1 to TRBJ2-5; no clear D gene. CDR1 is SQVTM and CDR2 is ANQGSEA in the germline V gene. The V end was cut by 3 bases, the J end by 7 bases, with 12 bases between. CDR3 size: 12 residues. CDR3 sequence reads: CSVDQDGVTQYF. The CDR3 coding sequence is TGCAGCGTTGATCAGGATGGAGTGACCCAGTACTTC.

This rearrangement joins TRBV6-5 to TRBJ1-2, with 11 bases matching TRBD1. From germline, CDR1 is MNHEY and CDR2 SVGAGI. V gave up 2 bases and J gave up 8 bases; unmatched junction bases: 4. This CDR3 comprises 14 residues. In DNA, the CDR3 is TGTGCCAGCAGTTACACCGGGACAGGGGGAGGCTACACCTTC. Protein: CASSYTGTGGGYTF.

The DNA for the CDR3 is TGTGCCAGCAGTTCCCCCCAGGAAGCACGAGGCTATGGCTACACCTTC. Protein sequence: CASSSPQEARGYGYTF. This sequence joins TRBV12-3 or TRBV12-4 and TRBJ1-2, with no clear D. V lost 4 bases and J 4 bases, leaving 19 bases between the germline ends. CDR3 size: 16 residues.

The genes are TRBV19 and TRBJ2-7; a weak D match, TRBD2 (6 bases). Germline assignment: CDR1 LNHDA and CDR2 SQIVND (reference sequence). The CDR3 has 16 amino acids. V was shortened by 1 base and J by 2 bases, with 15 bases between the two germline ends. CDR3 loop: CASSIAGGVVAYEQYF. CDR3 bases: TGTGCCAGTAGTATAGCCGGGGGTGTAGTCGCCTACGAGCAGTACTTC.

This clonotype was observed at least ten times. The chain joins TRBV7-9 to TRBJ2-1; 11 bases map to TRBD2. This CDR3 region has 15 residues. Per the germline V gene, CDR1 is SEHNR and CDR2 is FQNEAQ (reference sequence). With V trimmed by 3 bases and J by 6 bases, 4 bases remained unmatched. CDR3 DNA sequence: TGTGCCAGCAGCTTGACTAGCGGGGTTCTCAATGAGCAGTTCTTC. As protein: CASSLTSGVLNEQFF.